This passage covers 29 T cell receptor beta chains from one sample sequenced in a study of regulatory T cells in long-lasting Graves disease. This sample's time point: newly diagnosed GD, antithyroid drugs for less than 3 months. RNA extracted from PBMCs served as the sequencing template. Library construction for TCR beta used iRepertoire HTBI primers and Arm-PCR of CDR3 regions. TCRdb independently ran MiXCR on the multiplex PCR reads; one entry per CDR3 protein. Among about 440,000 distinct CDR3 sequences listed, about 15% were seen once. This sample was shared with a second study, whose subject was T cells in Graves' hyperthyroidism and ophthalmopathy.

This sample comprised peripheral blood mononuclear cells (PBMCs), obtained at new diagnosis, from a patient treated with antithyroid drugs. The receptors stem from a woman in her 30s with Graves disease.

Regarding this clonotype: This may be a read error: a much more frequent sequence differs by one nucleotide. CDR3 region: CASSYREYNEQFF. Here the CDR3 DNA reads TGTGCCAGCAGTTACCGGGAGTACAATGAGCAGTTCTTC. The chain combines TRBV6-2 or TRBV6-3 with TRBJ2-1; D possibly corresponds to TRBD2 (6 bases). This CDR3 spans 13 amino acids. Looked up from germline, CDR1 is MNHEY and CDR2 is SVGEGT. Trimming took off 2 bases at V and 4 bases at J, with 6 bases between the two ends.

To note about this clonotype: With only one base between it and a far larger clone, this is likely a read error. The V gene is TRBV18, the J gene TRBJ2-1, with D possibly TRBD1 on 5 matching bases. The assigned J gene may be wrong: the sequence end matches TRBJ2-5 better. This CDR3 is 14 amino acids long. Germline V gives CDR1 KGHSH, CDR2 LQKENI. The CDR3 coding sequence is TGTGCCAGCTCACTCCGACAGATACAAGAGGCCCAGTACTTC. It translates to CASSLRQIQEAQYF.

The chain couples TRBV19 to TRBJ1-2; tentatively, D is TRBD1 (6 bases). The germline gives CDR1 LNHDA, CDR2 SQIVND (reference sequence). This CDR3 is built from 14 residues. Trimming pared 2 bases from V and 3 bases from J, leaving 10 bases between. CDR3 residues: CASSIQGYHYGYTF. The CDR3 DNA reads TGTGCCAGTAGTATACAGGGGTATCACTATGGCTACACCTTC. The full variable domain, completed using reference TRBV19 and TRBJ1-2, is DGGITQSPKYLFRKEGQNVTLSCEQNLNHDAMYWYRQDPGQGLRLIYYSQIVNDFQKGDIAEGYSVSREKKESFPLTVTSAQKNPTAFYLCASSIQGYHYGYTFGSGTRLTVV.

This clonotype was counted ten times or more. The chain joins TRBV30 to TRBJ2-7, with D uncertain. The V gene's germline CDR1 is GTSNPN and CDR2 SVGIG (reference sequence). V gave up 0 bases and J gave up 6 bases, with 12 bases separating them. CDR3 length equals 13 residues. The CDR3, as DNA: TGTGCCTGGAGTGTAGTACTGGGTGCCGAGCAGTACTTC. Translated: CAWSVVLGAEQYF.

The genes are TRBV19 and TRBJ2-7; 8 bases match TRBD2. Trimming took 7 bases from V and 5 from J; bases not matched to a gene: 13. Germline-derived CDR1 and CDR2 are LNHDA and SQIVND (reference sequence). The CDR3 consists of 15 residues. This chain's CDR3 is CASNRREGRVNEQYF. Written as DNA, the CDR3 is TGTGCCAGTAACCGACGGGAGGGCCGGGTTAACGAGCAGTACTTC.

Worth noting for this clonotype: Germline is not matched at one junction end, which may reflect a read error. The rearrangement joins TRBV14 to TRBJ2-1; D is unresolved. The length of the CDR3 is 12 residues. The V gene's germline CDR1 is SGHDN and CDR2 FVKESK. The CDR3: CAGSQVPNEQFF. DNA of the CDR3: TGTGCCGGCAGCCAAGTCCCTAATGAGCAGTTCTTC.

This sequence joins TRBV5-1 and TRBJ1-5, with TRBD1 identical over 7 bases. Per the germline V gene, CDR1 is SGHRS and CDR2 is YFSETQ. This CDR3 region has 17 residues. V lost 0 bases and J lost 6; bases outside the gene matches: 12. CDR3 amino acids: CASSLGPRGAGSQPQHF. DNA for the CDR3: TGCGCCAGCAGCTTGGGCCCCAGGGGGGCGGGTAGTCAGCCCCAGCATTTT.

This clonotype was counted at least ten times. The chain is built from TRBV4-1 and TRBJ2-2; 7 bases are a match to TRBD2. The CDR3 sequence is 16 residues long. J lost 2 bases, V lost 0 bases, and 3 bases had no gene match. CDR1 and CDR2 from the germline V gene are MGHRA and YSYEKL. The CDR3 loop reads CASSQEGEGNTGELFF. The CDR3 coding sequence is TGCGCCAGCAGCCAAGAAGGGGAGGGTAACACCGGGGAGCTGTTTTTT.

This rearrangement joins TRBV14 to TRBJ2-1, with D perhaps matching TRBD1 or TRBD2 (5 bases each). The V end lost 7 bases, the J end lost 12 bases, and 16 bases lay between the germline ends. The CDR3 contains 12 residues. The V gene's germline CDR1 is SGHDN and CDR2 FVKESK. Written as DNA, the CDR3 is TGTGCCAGCAAGAGGTCGGGGCGGGCGCAGTTCTTC. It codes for CASKRSGRAQFF.

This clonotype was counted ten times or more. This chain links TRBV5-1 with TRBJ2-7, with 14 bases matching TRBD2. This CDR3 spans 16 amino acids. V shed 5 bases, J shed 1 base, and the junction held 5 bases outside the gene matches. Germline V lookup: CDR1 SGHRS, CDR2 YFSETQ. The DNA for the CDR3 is TGCGCCAGCAGATCAGGACTAGCGGGAGGATCCTACGAGCAGTACTTC. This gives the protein CASRSGLAGGSYEQYF.

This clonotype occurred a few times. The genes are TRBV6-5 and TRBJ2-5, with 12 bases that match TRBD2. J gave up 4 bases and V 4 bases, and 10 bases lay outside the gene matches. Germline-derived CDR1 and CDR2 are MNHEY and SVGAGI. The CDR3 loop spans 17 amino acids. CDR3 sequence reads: CASSLLKPGLAGETQYF. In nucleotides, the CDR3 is TGTGCCAGCAGTTTGCTCAAACCGGGACTAGCGGGAGAGACCCAGTACTTC.

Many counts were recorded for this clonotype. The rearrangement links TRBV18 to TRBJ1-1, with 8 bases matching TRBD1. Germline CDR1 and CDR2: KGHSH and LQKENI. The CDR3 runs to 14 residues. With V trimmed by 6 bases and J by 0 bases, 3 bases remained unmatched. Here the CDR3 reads CASSAGGMNTEAFF. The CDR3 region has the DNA TGTGCCAGCTCCGCAGGGGGCATGAACACTGAAGCTTTCTTT.

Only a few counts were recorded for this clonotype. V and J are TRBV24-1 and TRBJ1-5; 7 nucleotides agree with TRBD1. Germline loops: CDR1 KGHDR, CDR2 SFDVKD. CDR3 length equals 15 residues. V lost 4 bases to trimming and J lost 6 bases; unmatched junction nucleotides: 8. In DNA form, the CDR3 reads TGTGCCACCAGTGACCCGACAGGGAACGGTCAGCCCCAGCATTTT. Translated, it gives CATSDPTGNGQPQHF.

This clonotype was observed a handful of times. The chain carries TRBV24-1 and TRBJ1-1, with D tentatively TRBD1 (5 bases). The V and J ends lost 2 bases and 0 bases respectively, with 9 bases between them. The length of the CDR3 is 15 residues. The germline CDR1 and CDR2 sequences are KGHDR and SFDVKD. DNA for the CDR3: TGTGCCACCAGTGATTCGGGACGGATGAACACTGAAGCTTTCTTT. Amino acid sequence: CATSDSGRMNTEAFF.

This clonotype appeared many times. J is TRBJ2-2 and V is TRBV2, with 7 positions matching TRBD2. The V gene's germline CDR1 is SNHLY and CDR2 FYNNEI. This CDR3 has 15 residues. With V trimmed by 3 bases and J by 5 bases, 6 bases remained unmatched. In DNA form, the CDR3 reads TGTGCCAGCAGTGAGCGGGGGATGGGTACCGGGGAGCTGTTTTTT. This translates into CASSERGMGTGELFF.

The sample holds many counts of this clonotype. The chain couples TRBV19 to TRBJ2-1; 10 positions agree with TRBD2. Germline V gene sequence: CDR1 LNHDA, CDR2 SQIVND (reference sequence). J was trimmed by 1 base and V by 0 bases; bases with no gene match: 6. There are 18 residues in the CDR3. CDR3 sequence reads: CASSIDTELAGSYNEQFF. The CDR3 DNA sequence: TGTGCCAGTAGTATAGATACCGAACTAGCGGGGTCCTACAATGAGCAGTTCTTC.

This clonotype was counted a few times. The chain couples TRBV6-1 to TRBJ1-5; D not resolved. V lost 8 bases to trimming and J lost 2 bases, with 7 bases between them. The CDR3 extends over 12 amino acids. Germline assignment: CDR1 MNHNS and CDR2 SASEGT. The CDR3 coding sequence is TGTGCCAGCGGGTCGGGCAATCAGCCCCAGCATTTT. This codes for CASGSGNQPQHF.

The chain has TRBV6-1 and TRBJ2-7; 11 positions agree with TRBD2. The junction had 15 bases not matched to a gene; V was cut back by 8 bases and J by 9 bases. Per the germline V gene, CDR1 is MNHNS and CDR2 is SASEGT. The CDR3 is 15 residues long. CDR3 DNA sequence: TGTGCCAGCCGTACCAGACTAGCGGGACTCCCGGGGCAGTACTTC. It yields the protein CASRTRLAGLPGQYF.

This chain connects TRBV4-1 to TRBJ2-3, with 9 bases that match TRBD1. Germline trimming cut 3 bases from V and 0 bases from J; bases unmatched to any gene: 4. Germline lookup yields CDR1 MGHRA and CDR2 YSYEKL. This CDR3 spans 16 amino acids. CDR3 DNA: TGCGCCAGCAGCCACCCGACAGGGGGAAGCACAGATACGCAGTATTTT. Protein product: CASSHPTGGSTDTQYF.

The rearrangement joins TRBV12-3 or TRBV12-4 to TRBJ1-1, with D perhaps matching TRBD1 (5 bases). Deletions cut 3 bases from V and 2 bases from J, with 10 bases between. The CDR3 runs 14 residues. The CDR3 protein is CASSLLGDNTEAFF. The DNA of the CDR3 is TGTGCCAGCAGTTTGTTAGGGGATAACACTGAAGCTTTCTTT.

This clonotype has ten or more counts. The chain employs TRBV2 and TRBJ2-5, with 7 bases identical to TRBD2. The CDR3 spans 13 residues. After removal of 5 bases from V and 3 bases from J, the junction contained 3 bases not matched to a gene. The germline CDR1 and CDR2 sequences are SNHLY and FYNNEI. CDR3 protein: CASSRDYEETQYF. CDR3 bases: TGTGCCAGCAGTCGGGACTACGAAGAGACCCAGTACTTC.

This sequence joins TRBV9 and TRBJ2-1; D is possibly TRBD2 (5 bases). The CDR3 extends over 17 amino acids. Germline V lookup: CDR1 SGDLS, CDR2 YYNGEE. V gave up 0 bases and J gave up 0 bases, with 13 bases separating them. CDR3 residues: CASSVDGRRSSYNEQFF. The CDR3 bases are TGTGCCAGCAGCGTAGACGGGCGGAGGAGCTCCTACAATGAGCAGTTCTTC.

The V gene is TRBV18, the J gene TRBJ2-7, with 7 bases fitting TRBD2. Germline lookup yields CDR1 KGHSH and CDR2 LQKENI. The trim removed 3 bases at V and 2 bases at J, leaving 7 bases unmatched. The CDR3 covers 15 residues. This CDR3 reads CASSPAAGSPYEQYF. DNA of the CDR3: TGTGCCAGCTCACCCGCAGCGGGATCCCCCTACGAGCAGTACTTC.

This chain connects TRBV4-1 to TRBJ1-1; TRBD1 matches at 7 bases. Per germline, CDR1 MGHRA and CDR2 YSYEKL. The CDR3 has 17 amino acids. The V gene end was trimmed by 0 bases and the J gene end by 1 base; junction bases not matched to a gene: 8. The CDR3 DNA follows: TGCGCCAGCAGCCAAGATATTCGACAGGGAGGGAACACTGAAGCTTTCTTT. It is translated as CASSQDIRQGGNTEAFF.

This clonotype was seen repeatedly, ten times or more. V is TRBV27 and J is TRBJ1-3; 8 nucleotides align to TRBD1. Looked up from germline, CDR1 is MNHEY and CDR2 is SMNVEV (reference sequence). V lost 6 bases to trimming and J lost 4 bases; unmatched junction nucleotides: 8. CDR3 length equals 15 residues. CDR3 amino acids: CASSVTGERGNTIYF. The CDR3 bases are TGTGCCAGCAGCGTGACAGGGGAAAGGGGAAACACCATATATTTT.

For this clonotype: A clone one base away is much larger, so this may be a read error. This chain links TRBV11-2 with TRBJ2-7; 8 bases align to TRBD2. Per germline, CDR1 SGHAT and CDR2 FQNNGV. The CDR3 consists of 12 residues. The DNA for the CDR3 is TGTACCAGCAGCTCGGGGGGGAACGAGCAGTACTTC. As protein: CTSSSGGNEQYF.

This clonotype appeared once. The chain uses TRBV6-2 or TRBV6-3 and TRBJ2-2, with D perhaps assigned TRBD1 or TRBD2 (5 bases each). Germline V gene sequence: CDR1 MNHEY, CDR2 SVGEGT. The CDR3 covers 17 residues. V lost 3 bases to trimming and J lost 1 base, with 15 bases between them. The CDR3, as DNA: TGTGCCAGCAGTTATAGACCCGGGACGGGGAACACCGGGGAGCTGTTTTTT. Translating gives CASSYRPGTGNTGELFF.

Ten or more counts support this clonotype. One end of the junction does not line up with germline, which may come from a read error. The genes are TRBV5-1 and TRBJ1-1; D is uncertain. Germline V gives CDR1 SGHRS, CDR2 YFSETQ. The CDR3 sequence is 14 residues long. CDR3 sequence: CASSPGPMNTEAFF. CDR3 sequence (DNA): TGTGCCAGCAGCCCCGGACCGATGAACACTGAAGCTTTCTTT.

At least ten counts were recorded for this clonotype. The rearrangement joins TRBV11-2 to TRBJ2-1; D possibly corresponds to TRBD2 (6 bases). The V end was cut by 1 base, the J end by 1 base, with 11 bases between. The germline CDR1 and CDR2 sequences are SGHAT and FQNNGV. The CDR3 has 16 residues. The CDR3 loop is CASSLGGDVSYNEQFF. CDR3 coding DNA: TGTGCCAGCAGCTTAGGGGGGGATGTTTCCTACAATGAGCAGTTCTTC.